Listed below are T cell receptor beta chains from one sample, sequenced in a study of beta chain features in type 1 diabetes. Here immunoSEQ multiplex PCR was the method, and the copy in TCRdb shows in-frame clones only, minus some. The sample contains about 660,000 clones, about 14% of which appear only once. The material sequenced was naive CD4+ T cells from blood. The source of these receptors is a man in his late teens or twenties with type 1 diabetes. CDR3s include the opening cysteine and the closing phenylalanine or tryptophan. Fields, in order: J gene, D gene, V gene, clone size, CDR3 DNA, CDR3 protein. D genes are given only for firm matches. Clone size, where shown, is once, few, many, or a class for clones that have expanded.

J: TRBJ2-5
D: NA
V: TRBV7-2
size: NA
DNA: TGTGCCAGCAGCTGGAGAGGGCTAGTGGAGACCCAGTACTTC
CDR3: CASSWRGLVETQYF

J: TRBJ2-1
D: TRBD2
V: TRBV18
size: few
DNA: TGTGCCAGCTCACCGGGACTAGCGGACTACAATGAGCAGTTCTTC
CDR3: CASSPGLADYNEQFF

J: TRBJ2-3
D: NA
V: TRBV7-9
size: few
DNA: TGTGCCAGCAGCTACGGGGGCAAAGATACGCAGTATTTT
CDR3: CASSYGGKDTQYF

J: TRBJ1-1
D: NA
V: TRBV6-5
size: few
DNA: TGTGCCAGCAGTGACATGAACACTGAAGCTTTCTTT
CDR3: CASSDMNTEAFF

J: TRBJ2-2
D: NA
V: TRBV6-1
size: few
DNA: TGTGCCAGCATTAAGCCAAGCACCGGGGAGCTGTTTTTT
CDR3: CASIKPSTGELFF

J: TRBJ1-1
D: NA
V: TRBV18
size: few
DNA: TGTGCCAGCTCACCACCGGTAAGGACAGAGACGAGAGCTTTCTTT
CDR3: CASSPPVRTETRAFF

J: TRBJ2-7
D: NA
V: TRBV4-1
size: few
DNA: TGCGCCAGCAGCCAAGACGAGGCAGCGATAACCTACGAGCAGTACTTC
CDR3: CASSQDEAAITYEQYF

J: TRBJ2-1
D: TRBD2
V: TRBV7-2
size: few
DNA: TGTGCCAGCAGACCACCGGGACTAGCGGGCCTCTCCTACAATGAGCAGTTCTTC
CDR3: CASRPPGLAGLSYNEQFF

J: TRBJ2-4
D: TRBD1
V: TRBV7-2
size: few
DNA: TGTGCCAGCAGCTTGTCCATAGGACAGGGGGAAAACATTCAGTACTTC
CDR3: CASSLSIGQGENIQYF

J: TRBJ1-1
D: TRBD1
V: TRBV27
size: NA
DNA: TGTGCCAGCAGTCTCCGTTCAGGGGGCGGGAATCCTGAAGCTTTCTTT
CDR3: CASSLRSGGGNPEAFF

J: TRBJ2-3
D: TRBD2
V: TRBV14
size: NA
DNA: TGTGCCAGCAGCCAATCGGGAGGGGTCAGAAGCGGTACGCAGTATTTT
CDR3: CASSQSGGVRSGTQYF

J: TRBJ1-2
D: NA
V: TRBV28
size: NA
DNA: TGTGCCAGCAGTTATGGGGGGTATGGCTACACCTTC
CDR3: CASSYGGYGYTF

J: TRBJ2-7
D: TRBD1
V: TRBV6-5
size: NA
DNA: TGTGCCAGCAGTCCCTCCGGGACAGGGACCTACGAGCAGTACTTC
CDR3: CASSPSGTGTYEQYF

J: TRBJ1-3
D: NA
V: TRBV5-4
size: few
DNA: TGTGCCAGCAGCGTAGGGACACACGGAAACACCATATATTTT
CDR3: CASSVGTHGNTIYF

J: TRBJ2-1
D: TRBD2
V: TRBV5-1
size: once
DNA: TGCGCCAGCAGCTTGACTAGCGGGAGTTGGGATGAGCAGTTCTTC
CDR3: CASSLTSGSWDEQFF

J: TRBJ2-1
D: TRBD1
V: TRBV11-2
size: NA
DNA: TGTGCCAGCAGCCCTCGGGAGCGACAGGGGGGCGATGAGCAGTTCTTC
CDR3: CASSPRERQGGDEQFF

J: TRBJ1-1
D: NA
V: TRBV6-5
size: NA
DNA: TGTGCCAGCAGTTATGTCTTGAACACTGAAGCTTTCTTT
CDR3: CASSYVLNTEAFF

J: TRBJ2-4
D: TRBD1
V: TRBV18
size: few
DNA: TGTGCCAGCGCAGGGGGAACCCAAAACATTCAGTACTTC
CDR3: CASAGGTQNIQYF

J: TRBJ2-1
D: NA
V: TRBV30
size: few
DNA: TGTGCCTGGAGTGTATCCCAGAGAGTCAGGGACGATGAGCAGTTCTTC
CDR3: CAWSVSQRVRDDEQFF

J: TRBJ2-7
D: TRBD2
V: TRBV27
size: NA
DNA: TGTGCCAGCACCCGACTAGCGGGGGGACATAGCTCCTACGAGCAGTACTTC
CDR3: CASTRLAGGHSSYEQYF

J: TRBJ2-1
D: TRBD1
V: TRBV30
size: few
DNA: TGTGCCTGGAGTGTCGATAATAGGACAGGGCGATACAATGAGCAGTTCTTC
CDR3: CAWSVDNRTGRYNEQFF

J: TRBJ2-5
D: NA
V: TRBV7-2
size: NA
DNA: TGTGCCAGCAGCTTAGGCCAGCAAGAGACCCAGTACTTC
CDR3: CASSLGQQETQYF

J: TRBJ2-1
D: NA
V: TRBV5-1
size: NA
DNA: TGCGCCAGCAGCTTCGATTACAATGAGCAGTTCTTC
CDR3: CASSFDYNEQFF

J: TRBJ1-6
D: TRBD1
V: TRBV4-3
size: few
DNA: TGCGCCAGCAGCCAAGCCTCCGGGACAGGGGGCAACTCCCTCCACTTT
CDR3: CASSQASGTGGNSLHF

J: TRBJ1-1
D: TRBD1
V: TRBV19
size: few
DNA: TGTGCCAGTAGTGAGACAGGGGGCTTGGCTGAAGCTTTCTTT
CDR3: CASSETGGLAEAFF

J: TRBJ2-3
D: TRBD1
V: TRBV5-1
size: few
DNA: TGCGCCAGCAGGTCACAGGGGGTTCTTAGCACAGATACGCAGTATTTT
CDR3: CASRSQGVLSTDTQYF

J: TRBJ2-1
D: TRBD1
V: TRBV7-9
size: few
DNA: TGTGCCAGCAGCGCTGCGACAGGGCATTACAATGAGCAGTTCTTC
CDR3: CASSAATGHYNEQFF

J: TRBJ1-2
D: TRBD1
V: TRBV27
size: NA
DNA: TGTGCCAGCAGGGAGCTAAGAGGGGGCAACTATGGCTACACCTTC
CDR3: CASRELRGGNYGYTF

J: TRBJ1-1
D: NA
V: TRBV29-1
size: NA
DNA: TGCAGCGTTGGTCTAGTAGGGGGGAAAAACACTGAAGCTTTCTTT
CDR3: CSVGLVGGKNTEAFF

J: TRBJ1-2
D: NA
V: TRBV14
size: NA
DNA: TGTGCCAGCAGCCCGGACAGAGACTATGGCTACACCTTC
CDR3: CASSPDRDYGYTF

J: TRBJ2-2
D: TRBD1
V: TRBV7-9
size: NA
DNA: TGTGCCAGCAGCTCGGGACAGGGGTCCACCGGGGAGCTGTTTTTT
CDR3: CASSSGQGSTGELFF

J: TRBJ2-7
D: NA
V: TRBV6-5
size: NA
DNA: TGTGCCAGCAGTTACTCTACGGCGCCCCGTCCATACGAGCAGTACTTC
CDR3: CASSYSTAPRPYEQYF

J: TRBJ2-5
D: NA
V: TRBV4-3
size: NA
DNA: TGCGCCAGCAGCCAAGATGTCCTGCAAGAGACCCAGTACTTC
CDR3: CASSQDVLQETQYF

J: TRBJ1-6
D: NA
V: TRBV30
size: few
DNA: TGTGCCTGGAGGTCGGGGATCTCCTATAATTCACCCCTCCACTTT
CDR3: CAWRSGISYNSPLHF

J: TRBJ2-3
D: TRBD2
V: TRBV15
size: few
DNA: TGTGCCACCAGCAGTAGCGGGGGGGCCACAGATACGCAGTATTTT
CDR3: CATSSSGGATDTQYF

J: TRBJ1-5
D: TRBD1
V: TRBV30
size: NA
DNA: TGTGCCTGGAGTTTCACCGGGACAGGAGTGGGTCAGCCCCAGCATTTT
CDR3: CAWSFTGTGVGQPQHF

J: TRBJ2-3
D: NA
V: TRBV6-6
size: NA
DNA: TGTGCCAGCATGTTACGGGGGGCGGGCACAGATACGCAGTATTTT
CDR3: CASMLRGAGTDTQYF

J: TRBJ2-3
D: NA
V: TRBV11-2
size: few
DNA: TGTGCCAGCAGCTTGCCTTCTATGGCAGATACGCAGTATTTT
CDR3: CASSLPSMADTQYF

J: TRBJ2-7
D: NA
V: TRBV7-2
size: few
DNA: TGTGCCAGCAGCTTTCTGGGGCCGAATTACGAGCAGTACTTC
CDR3: CASSFLGPNYEQYF

J: TRBJ1-2
D: NA
V: TRBV28
size: NA
DNA: TGTGCCAGCAGTCCATACTCACAGGGACTCTATGGCTACACCTTC
CDR3: CASSPYSQGLYGYTF

J: TRBJ1-2
D: NA
V: TRBV28
size: few
DNA: TGTGCCAGCAGTCCATTATTGGGTCATGGCTACACCTTC
CDR3: CASSPLLGHGYTF

J: TRBJ1-3
D: NA
V: TRBV30
size: few
DNA: TGTGCCTGGAGTGCCAGTCATGGAAACACCATATATTTT
CDR3: CAWSASHGNTIYF

J: TRBJ1-1
D: TRBD1
V: TRBV6-5
size: NA
DNA: TGTGCCAGCAGTTGGGGACAGGGAGACACTGAAGCTTTCTTT
CDR3: CASSWGQGDTEAFF

J: TRBJ2-2
D: NA
V: TRBV9
size: NA
DNA: TGTGCCAGCAGCGTACTTAGTACCTGGGGCACCGGGGAGCTGTTTTTT
CDR3: CASSVLSTWGTGELFF

J: TRBJ2-2
D: TRBD2
V: TRBV18
size: few
DNA: TGTGCCAGCTCACCTGGGACTAGAGTCGGGGAGCTGTTTTTT
CDR3: CASSPGTRVGELFF

J: TRBJ2-1
D: TRBD2
V: TRBV2
size: few
DNA: TGTGCCAGCAACCGGGAGGCGGGAGGAGGCCATGAGCAGTTCTTC
CDR3: CASNREAGGGHEQFF

J: TRBJ2-1
D: NA
V: TRBV7-6
size: few
DNA: TGTGCCAGCAGAGGCCTTAGCTCCTACAATGAGCAGTTCTTC
CDR3: CASRGLSSYNEQFF

J: TRBJ2-7
D: NA
V: TRBV5-1
size: few
DNA: TGCGCCAGCAGCTTGGCCCAGAGATTATTAGCGGACCCCTACGAGCAGTACTTC
CDR3: CASSLAQRLLADPYEQYF

J: TRBJ2-3
D: NA
V: TRBV18
size: NA
DNA: TGTGCCAGCTCACTGAGGGTGAGACGTGGCACAGATACGCAGTATTTT
CDR3: CASSLRVRRGTDTQYF

J: TRBJ1-1
D: NA
V: TRBV9
size: few
DNA: TGTGCCAGCAGCGGAGACGTGTTTTACACTGAAGCTTTCTTT
CDR3: CASSGDVFYTEAFF

J: TRBJ2-7
D: TRBD1
V: TRBV29-1
size: NA
DNA: TGCAGCGTTGAAGATCCTGATTCGGGACAGGGAGTATACGAGCAGTACTTC
CDR3: CSVEDPDSGQGVYEQYF

J: TRBJ2-1
D: NA
V: TRBV5-3
size: few
DNA: TGTGCCCAAAGCCCGCAGGGCCCCCCGCGGACCTACAATGAGCAGTTCTTC
CDR3: CAQSPQGPPRTYNEQFF

J: TRBJ1-1
D: NA
V: TRBV27
size: few
DNA: TGTGCCAGCAGTTTCCACGGGGGAACTGAAGCTTTCTTT
CDR3: CASSFHGGTEAFF

J: TRBJ2-7
D: TRBD2
V: TRBV2
size: few
DNA: TGTGCCAGCAGTCGAGAGCGGGGGGACTCCTACGAGCAGTACTTC
CDR3: CASSRERGDSYEQYF

J: TRBJ2-6
D: NA
V: TRBV4-2
size: few
DNA: TGTGCCAGCAGCCAAGAACTCAGGAACTCTGGGGCCAACGTCCTGACTTTC
CDR3: CASSQELRNSGANVLTF

J: TRBJ1-1
D: NA
V: TRBV10-3
size: few
DNA: TGTGCCATCAGTGACCTTCTGAACACTGAAGCTTTCTTT
CDR3: CAISDLLNTEAFF